Here is one T cell receptor (beta chain) with its context. V shed 4 bases, J shed 9 bases, and the junction held 9 bases outside the gene matches. Germline V gene data show CDR1 as SEHNR and CDR2 as FQNEAQ (reference sequence). This CDR3 has 15 amino acids. This sample is drawn from a study of cytomegalovirus exposure and HLA in healthy donors. The PCR contained 60 Vbeta and 13 Jbeta primers. Under the authors' procedure: There were around 80 million unique TCR beta chains by a later count, and around 10 million of them were shared. The assay was immunoSEQ multiplex PCR, and TCRdb's table has in-frame clones only and misses some. V and J calls and clone size are given by that table; D and trimming were obtained from the DNA. In the table there are approximately 89,000 clones, roughly 80% of which are singletons.

The clonotype comes from a man aged 25 to 40 in good health and CMV-seronegative. This chain uses TRBV7-9 with TRBJ1-6; 7 nucleotides align to TRBD1. Specimen: PBMCs. The chain's CDR3 is CASSSQPTGVSPLHF. DNA for the CDR3: TGTGCCAGCAGCTCACAACCTACAGGGGTTTCACCCCTCCACTTT. Combining the CDR3 with reference TRBV7-9 and TRBJ1-6 gives the whole variable domain DTGVSQNPRHKITKRGQNVTFRCDPISEHNRLYWYRQTLGQGPEFLTYFQNEAQLEKSRLLSDRFSAERPKGSFSTLEIQRTEQGDSAMYLCASSSQPTGVSPLHFGNGTRLTVT.